These 9 T cell receptor beta chains were sequenced from one sample in a study of vaccination and CD4 T cells after COVID-19 (dated by TCRdb to between 2021 and 2022). Their cognate antigens are unknown. The sample's treatment or condition label is to be understood as: roughly 10-day PBMC culture with coronavirus spike peptide pools or control peptides (ViraFEST assay). CD4+ T cells from unexposed donors were collected before the COVID-19 pandemic (2011-2018). Library creation used PCR. The data were produced on an Illumina iSeq 100. DNA from cultured CD4+ T cells was subjected to TCR sequencing with the Oncomine TCR Beta short-read assay at the Johns Hopkins FTIC core. The public reads were reanalyzed by TCRdb: fastp trimming at Q25, MiXCR alignment, in-frame beta chains only. Entries that share a CDR3 protein sequence are merged under the most common genes and DNA. The sample profile shows about 2,700 distinct CDR3 sequences; roughly two fifths of them were found once. The ten top clones hold around two thirds of the sample.

Source material: CD4+ T cells from blood, cultured in vitro. Receptor source: a human donor in good health.

This rearrangement joins TRBV19 to TRBJ1-2; D remains ambiguous. CDR3 size: 12 residues. V was cut by 6 bases and J by 6 bases, with 11 bases left in between. The germline V gene encodes CDR1 LNHDA and CDR2 SQIVND (reference sequence). CDR3 bases: TGTGCCAGTAGGGCCCTAGACCATGGCTACACCTTC. Encoded protein: CASRALDHGYTF.

This clonotype was counted a few times. This chain uses TRBV20-1 with TRBJ1-1, with D tentatively TRBD1 (5 bases). Germline CDR1 reads DFQATT; CDR2 reads SNEGSKA (reference sequence). The CDR3 has 15 amino acids. With 6 bases removed from V and 5 bases from J, the gap between germline ends came to 22 bases. DNA of the CDR3: TGCAGTGCGTTTTATCCCCGGGGCCCTGGGACTGAAGCTTTCTTT. It encodes CSAFYPRGPGTEAFF.

The chain combines TRBV20-1 with TRBJ2-4; TRBD1 might be the D (5 bases). Germline V CDR1 and CDR2: DFQATT, SNEGSKA (reference sequence). Trimming pared 0 bases from V and 6 bases from J, leaving 15 bases between. This CDR3 has 15 amino acids. The CDR3: CSARDPRGGRNIQYF. In DNA form, the CDR3 reads TGCAGTGCTAGAGATCCAAGGGGCGGAAGAAACATTCAGTACTTC.

The J gene is TRBJ1-2, the V gene TRBV6-1, with D unresolved. Germline CDR1 reads MNHNS; CDR2 reads SASEGT. V lost 2 bases and J lost 6, with 13 bases in between. CDR3 length: 14 residues. Written as DNA, the CDR3 is TGTGCCAGCAGTGAACTAAATGGGGAGGATGGCTACACCTTC. Protein product: CASSELNGEDGYTF.

V gene TRBV20-1 combines with J gene TRBJ2-5, with 9 bases aligning to TRBD2. The J segment lost 5 bases and the V segment lost 4 bases, leaving 2 bases of the junction unmatched. This CDR3 region has 12 residues. CDR1 is DFQATT and CDR2 is SNEGSKA in the germline V gene (reference sequence). The CDR3 spells CSAISGSETQYF. The CDR3 nucleotides read TGCAGTGCTATTAGCGGGAGCGAGACCCAGTACTTC.

V gene TRBV19 combines with J gene TRBJ2-7; TRBD2 agrees at 11 bases. CDR1 and CDR2 from the germline V gene are LNHDA and SQIVND (reference sequence). The CDR3 extends over 15 amino acids. The V gene end was trimmed by 3 bases and the J gene end by 2 bases; junction bases not matched to a gene: 3. The CDR3 bases are TGTGCCAGTAGTATCGGACTAGCGGGTACCTACGAGCAGTACTTC. This translates into CASSIGLAGTYEQYF. Variable domain in full (rest from reference TRBV19 and TRBJ2-7): DGGITQSPKYLFRKEGQNVTLSCEQNLNHDAMYWYRQDPGQGLRLIYYSQIVNDFQKGDIAEGYSVSREKKESFPLTVTSAQKNPTAFYLCASSIGLAGTYEQYFGPGTRLTVT.

The chain couples TRBV2 to TRBJ1-2; 8 nucleotides align to TRBD1. This CDR3 region has 14 residues. The V gene's germline CDR1 is SNHLY and CDR2 FYNNEI. Losses at the gene ends were 6 bases for V and 4 bases for J; bases not matched to a gene: 7. CDR3 DNA: TGTGCCAGCAGGAGACAGGGGAGGCCCTATGGCTACACCTTC. As protein: CASRRQGRPYGYTF.

This chain connects TRBV4-1 to TRBJ1-2; TRBD1 agrees at 9 bases. Germline V gives CDR1 MGHRA, CDR2 YSYEKL. J lost 3 bases, V lost 4 bases, and 6 bases had no gene match. This CDR3 spans 15 amino acids. CDR3 sequence reads: CASSRLDRGDYGYTF. CDR3 nucleotides: TGCGCCAGCAGCCGGCTGGACAGGGGAGACTATGGCTACACCTTC.

The V call is TRBV2, the J call TRBJ2-3, with TRBD2 matching 7 bases. V trimming: 6 bases; J trimming: 0 bases; junction bases outside the gene matches: 9. CDR1 is SNHLY, CDR2 FYNNEI, per germline. The CDR3 sequence is 16 residues long. CDR3 in DNA: TGTGCCAGCAGCCTTACTAGCGAATCTAGCACAGATACGCAGTATTTT. Translated, it gives CASSLTSESSTDTQYF.